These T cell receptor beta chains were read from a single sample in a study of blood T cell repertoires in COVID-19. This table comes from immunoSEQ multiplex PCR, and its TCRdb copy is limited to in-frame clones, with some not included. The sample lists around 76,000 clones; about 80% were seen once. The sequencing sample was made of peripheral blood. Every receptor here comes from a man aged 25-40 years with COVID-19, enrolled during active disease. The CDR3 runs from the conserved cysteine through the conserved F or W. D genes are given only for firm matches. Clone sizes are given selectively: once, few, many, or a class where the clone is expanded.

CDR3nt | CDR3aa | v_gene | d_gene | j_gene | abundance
TGTGCCAGCAGCCAAGGGAGTGGCCGGGACGGGAGGCGCTATGGCTACACCTTC | CASSQGSGRDGRRYGYTF | TRBV3-1/TRBV3-2 | - | TRBJ1-2 | -
TGTGCCAGCAGCTTATATGACAGGGGGAACAATCAGCCCCAGCATTTT | CASSLYDRGNNQPQHF | TRBV7-2 | TRBD1 | TRBJ1-5 | -
TGTGCCTGGGAAGGGGGGACTAGCGACGGTGAGCAGTTCTTC | CAWEGGTSDGEQFF | TRBV30 | TRBD2 | TRBJ2-1 | -
TGTGCCAGCAGTGAAGCTCGGGGTTCACCCCTCCACTTT | CASSEARGSPLHF | TRBV6-1 | - | TRBJ1-6 | -
TGTGCCAGCCGCACGCCAGGGGACAACGGGGAGCTGTTTTTT | CASRTPGDNGELFF | TRBV28 | - | TRBJ2-2 | -
TGTGCCAGCAGTTACTCGAGGAGGATTACCTCCTACGAGCAGTACTTC | CASSYSRRITSYEQYF | TRBV6-5 | - | TRBJ2-7 | -
TGTGCCAGCAGGGAAGGGGACTACGAGCAGTACTTC | CASREGDYEQYF | TRBV12-3/TRBV12-4 | - | TRBJ2-7 | -
TGCGCCAGCAGTCAATCCCGGACTAGCGGTACCTACGAGCAGTACTTC | CASSQSRTSGTYEQYF | TRBV23-1 | TRBD2 | TRBJ2-7 | -
TGTGCCAGCAGCTTAAGGAGGGCGGGTGGCAATCAGCCCCAGCATTTT | CASSLRRAGGNQPQHF | TRBV7-2 | - | TRBJ1-5 | -
TGTGCCAGCAGTGACTCTTCAGGTGGCTATGGCTACACCTTC | CASSDSSGGYGYTF | TRBV6-4 | - | TRBJ1-2 | -
TGTGCCAGCAGTGAAGCCTTCGACAGGCCTTCGGGCACTGAAGCTTTCTTT | CASSEAFDRPSGTEAFF | TRBV6-1 | - | TRBJ1-1 | -
TGTGCCAGCAGCTTTGGCGGGAGTAGCAATGAGCAGTTCTTC | CASSFGGSSNEQFF | TRBV7-2 | TRBD2 | TRBJ2-1 | once
TGTGCCAGCAGCTTGGCCTCACTCACCGGGGAGCTGTTTTTT | CASSLASLTGELFF | TRBV5-5 | - | TRBJ2-2 | -
TGTGCCAGCAGCCCGGGGGGGACATTCGGGACTGAAGCTTTCTTT | CASSPGGTFGTEAFF | TRBV5-5 | - | TRBJ1-1 | once
TGCAGCGTTGTAGACTTATACACAGATACGCAGTATTTT | CSVVDLYTDTQYF | TRBV29-1 | - | TRBJ2-3 | -
TGTGCCAGCAGTCCCGGGACTTGGTCTGGAAACACCATATATTTT | CASSPGTWSGNTIYF | TRBV27 | - | TRBJ1-3 | -
TGTGCCAGCAGTAACCGGGACAGGGCTGCCACCGGGGAGCTGTTTTTT | CASSNRDRAATGELFF | TRBV6-2/TRBV6-3 | TRBD1 | TRBJ2-2 | -
TGTGCCAGCAGCTTAGGCGCTACCCAGCCCCAGCATTTT | CASSLGATQPQHF | TRBV7-9 | - | TRBJ1-5 | once
TGTGCCAGCAGCCCCCCCAAGCGGTACTACGAGCAGTACTTC | CASSPPKRYYEQYF | TRBV7-8 | - | TRBJ2-7 | -
TGCGCCAGCAGTGAGTCCGGGATGAACGAGCAGTACTTC | CASSESGMNEQYF | TRBV10-1 | - | TRBJ2-7 | few
TGTGCCAGTAGCTCCTACCGTGAAGCTTTCTTT | CASSSYREAFF | TRBV19 | - | TRBJ1-1 | -
TGTGCCAGCAGCGTAGGGACAGGGAGCTCCTACGAGCAGTACTTC | CASSVGTGSSYEQYF | TRBV9 | TRBD1 | TRBJ2-7 | medium-sized
TGTGCCACAGGGACAGGGCCCCAGCATTTT | CATGTGPQHF | TRBV7-9 | TRBD1 | TRBJ1-5 | -
TGTGCCATCAGGACTAGCGGGAAAGTAGTAGATACGCAGTATTTT | CAIRTSGKVVDTQYF | TRBV10-3 | TRBD2 | TRBJ2-3 | -
TGTGCCAGCAGGGGGACAGGGAATTCACCCCTCCACTTT | CASRGTGNSPLHF | TRBV12-3/TRBV12-4 | TRBD1 | TRBJ1-6 | -
TGCGCCAGCAGCCAAGATTCTCAGCGGGAGCAGTACTTC | CASSQDSQREQYF | TRBV4-1 | - | TRBJ2-7 | few
TGTGCCAGCAGCTCGACAGGGACTAATGAAAAACTGTTTTTT | CASSSTGTNEKLFF | TRBV5-4 | TRBD1 | TRBJ1-4 | -
TGTGCCAGCTCACGGACAGCTAACACCGGAGAGCTGTTTTTT | CASSRTANTGELFF | TRBV18 | - | TRBJ2-2 | -
TGTGCCAGCAGTGCTAGCGGGAGGGCGTTGTCCTACGAGCAGTACTTC | CASSASGRALSYEQYF | TRBV28 | TRBD2 | TRBJ2-7 | -
TGTGCCAGCCTTTCGGGGGGCGGAAGATTACATGGCTACACCTTC | CASLSGGGRLHGYTF | TRBV28 | - | TRBJ1-2 | -
TGTGCCAGCAGTCTGGACAGTAACTATGGCTACACCTTC | CASSLDSNYGYTF | TRBV6-5 | - | TRBJ1-2 | -
TGTGCCATCAACGGACTAGCGGGTAGCACAGATACGCAGTATTTT | CAINGLAGSTDTQYF | TRBV10-3 | TRBD2 | TRBJ2-3 | -
TGTGCCAGCAGAACAGCGAACACTGAAGCTTTCTTT | CASRTANTEAFF | TRBV28 | - | TRBJ1-1 | -
TGTGCCAGCAGCAGGGACAGGGCGGGGTATTGGGGCTACACCTTC | CASSRDRAGYWGYTF | TRBV21-1 | - | TRBJ1-2 | -
TGTGCCAGCAGTCCTCTAGCGGCTTACAATGAGCAGTTCTTC | CASSPLAAYNEQFF | TRBV6-5 | TRBD2 | TRBJ2-1 | -
TGTGCCTGGAGTGTAAATTACGGGACTGAAGCTTTCTTT | CAWSVNYGTEAFF | TRBV30 | - | TRBJ1-1 | -
TGTGCCTGGAGCGAGGGACTAGCGGGAGCCTACGAGCAGTACTTC | CAWSEGLAGAYEQYF | TRBV30 | TRBD2 | TRBJ2-7 | -
TGCGCCAGCAGCCTTGGGGTCGGGGGATCCAACGTCCTGACTTTC | CASSLGVGGSNVLTF | TRBV4-1 | - | TRBJ2-6 | -
TGTGCCAGCAGTTTCCTCGGGGTAGCGGGACCAGATACGCAGTATTTT | CASSFLGVAGPDTQYF | TRBV27 | TRBD2 | TRBJ2-3 | -
TGTGCCAGCAGTAGACAGGGGGCGGTCACTGAAGCTTTCTTT | CASSRQGAVTEAFF | TRBV27 | TRBD1 | TRBJ1-1 | -
TGTGCCAGTACCCGACGGTTAGCGGGAGGCCGGCTCCCGAACAATGAGCAGTTCTTC | CASTRRLAGGRLPNNEQFF | TRBV19 | TRBD2 | TRBJ2-1 | once
TGTGCCAGCAGACTCCCGGGGGGGAACTATGGCTACACCTTC | CASRLPGGNYGYTF | TRBV9 | - | TRBJ1-2 | -
TGTGCCAGCAGTGACTCGGCGGAGCAGACTGAAGCTTTCTTT | CASSDSAEQTEAFF | TRBV6-4 | - | TRBJ1-1 | medium-sized
TGTGCCAGCAGCTTAGGGGGACTAGCGGCCACAGATACGCAGTATTTT | CASSLGGLAATDTQYF | TRBV7-9 | TRBD2 | TRBJ2-3 | -
TGTGCCAGTAGTGTAAGGGGGCAAGGTGAAGCTTTCTTT | CASSVRGQGEAFF | TRBV19 | TRBD1 | TRBJ1-1 | -